A single sample gave rise to the 5 T cell receptor beta chains below, sequenced in a study of shared clonotypes between healthy human individuals. TCRdb's table, derived via immunoSEQ multiplex PCR, lists solely in-frame clones and lacks some. The sample contains some 1.1 million clones, approximately 80% of which appear only once. Specimen: memory CD4+ T cells from PBMCs. Subset reported: CD45RA-negative fraction. Every receptor here comes from a young man in good health. Some clones in this sample may be carry-over from other donors' samples.

Only one count was recorded for this clone. The chain links TRBV21-1 to TRBJ2-7; no check of the table's D call, TRBD2, against the DNA was made. TRBV21-1 is an annotated pseudogene. The CDR3 runs 16 residues. In DNA form, the CDR3 reads TGTGCCAGCAGCAAAGAGGAGAGCAGCTCCGGAGGCGAGCAGTACTTC. It translates to CASSKEESSSGGEQYF.

The rearrangement links TRBV5-1 to TRBJ2-2; no definite D call. The length of the CDR3 is 14 residues. With 2 bases removed from V and 0 bases from J, the gap between germline ends came to 5 bases. Germline V lookup: CDR1 SGHRS, CDR2 YFSETQ. CDR3 region: CASSFTANTGELFF. CDR3 DNA: TGCGCCAGCAGCTTCACAGCGAACACCGGGGAGCTGTTTTTT.

The V gene is TRBV2, the J gene TRBJ2-6; no definite D call. V was clipped by 9 bases and J by 0 bases, with 6 bases between them. The germline V gene encodes CDR1 SNHLY and CDR2 FYNNEI. CDR3 length: 13 amino acids. The CDR3 sequence: CASCYSGANVLTF. In DNA, the CDR3 is TGTGCCAGTTGTTACTCTGGGGCCAACGTCCTGACTTTC.

The chain employs TRBV7-2 and TRBJ2-1; D is uncertain. CDR1 is SGHTA and CDR2 is FQGNSA in the germline V gene. The CDR3 totals 15 residues. Trimming stripped 6 bases from V and 10 bases from J, with 22 bases between. The CDR3 DNA follows: TGTGCCAGCAGTCCCTACACCCCCGGGTTCGGAGAGCAGTTCTTC. Translating gives CASSPYTPGFGEQFF.

The chain is built from TRBV5-1 and TRBJ1-1; no reliable D call. The germline CDR1 and CDR2 sequences are SGHRS and YFSETQ. This CDR3 comprises 14 residues. Trimming took off 0 bases at V and 10 bases at J, with 16 bases between the two ends. In DNA form, the CDR3 reads TGCGCCAGCAGCTTGGCCGACACCCACACGGGAGCTTTCTTT. Translating gives CASSLADTHTGAFF.